One and the same sample provided the 3 T cell receptor beta chains below, sequenced in a study of blood T cell repertoires in COVID-19. Assay: immunoSEQ multiplex PCR; the TCRdb copy retains only in-frame clones and omits some. Of 270,000 or so clones in the sample, roughly 90% were seen once. Sequences were obtained from PBMCs or T cells enriched from blood (not recorded which). The receptor set was obtained from a middle-aged woman with acute COVID-19.

The rearrangement links TRBV5-4 to TRBJ1-2; maybe TRBD1 (6 bases). Germline V gene sequence: CDR1 SGHNT, CDR2 YYREEE (reference sequence). The CDR3 sequence is 13 residues long. V was clipped by 8 bases and J by 2 bases, with 13 bases between them. CDR3 bases: TGTGCCAGTACAGGGACCGTCAACTATGGCTACACCTTC. Its translation is CASTGTVNYGYTF.

V is TRBV24-1 and J is TRBJ1-2; perhaps TRBD1 as D (5 bases). This CDR3 has 13 residues. Germline V CDR1 and CDR2: KGHDR, SFDVKD. V was pared by 6 bases and J by 3 bases, with 10 bases between. The CDR3 DNA reads as TGTGCCACCAGTACGACAGCAGACTATGGCTACACCTTC. As protein: CATSTTADYGYTF.

The chain employs TRBV3-1 (or the pseudogene TRBV3-2) and TRBJ2-1; possibly TRBD2 for D (6 bases). This CDR3 contains 15 residues. V was shortened by 3 bases and J by 3 bases, with 12 bases between the two germline ends. Germline lookup yields CDR1 LGHDT and CDR2 YNNKEL (reference sequence). Here the CDR3 DNA reads TGTGCCAGCAGCCAGGGGCGGGATAACTACAATGAGCAGTTCTTC. It codes for CASSQGRDNYNEQFF.